This is a list of T cell receptor beta chains from one sample in a study of T cells in Graves' hyperthyroidism and ophthalmopathy. TCRdb used MiXCR to reprocess the multiplex PCR reads, holding one entry per CDR3 protein. The sample has approximately 600,000 distinct CDR3 sequences, less than 25% seen once. The source material was blood. Source of these receptors: a young man with Graves' ophthalmopathy. The CDR3 runs from the conserved cysteine through the conserved F or W. D genes are given only for firm matches. Rows may omit the clone size; those that give it use once, few, many or a size class.

size: -; D: TRBD1; V: TRBV10-3; J: TRBJ1-3; CDR3: CAIRGDSSGNTIYF; DNA: TGTGCCATCAGGGGGGACAGCTCTGGAAACACCATATATTTT
size: few; D: -; V: TRBV6-1; J: TRBJ2-7; CDR3: CASSLRRGSEPYEQYF; DNA: TGTGCCAGCAGTCTAAGGCGAGGGTCAGAGCCCTACGAGCAGTACTTC
size: -; D: TRBD1; V: TRBV6-2/TRBV6-3; J: TRBJ2-7; CDR3: CASSYSRTGWPYEQYF; DNA: TGTGCCAGCAGTTACTCGAGGACAGGCTGGCCCTACGAGCAGTACTTC
size: -; D: -; V: TRBV2; J: TRBJ1-1; CDR3: CASEPPTDTEAFF; DNA: TGTGCCAGCGAGCCCCCTACGGACACTGAAGCTTTCTTT
size: few; D: -; V: TRBV11-2; J: TRBJ2-7; CDR3: CASSLHNYEQYF; DNA: TGTGCCAGCAGCCTCCATAACTACGAGCAGTACTTC
size: many; D: TRBD2; V: TRBV28; J: TRBJ2-5; CDR3: CASSLTGGGETQYF; DNA: TGTGCCAGCAGCCTCACGGGCGGGGGAGAGACCCAGTACTTC
size: -; D: -; V: TRBV12-3/TRBV12-4; J: TRBJ1-2; CDR3: CASSPRTDGYTF; DNA: TGTGCCAGCAGTCCTCGGACAGATGGCTACACCTTC
size: -; D: -; V: TRBV15; J: TRBJ2-4; CDR3: CATSRGFGTGSKNIQYF; DNA: TGTGCCACCAGCAGAGGATTCGGGACGGGATCCAAAAACATTCAGTACTTC
size: many; D: TRBD1; V: TRBV5-1; J: TRBJ2-3; CDR3: CASSWGTGDTDTQYF; DNA: TGCGCCAGCAGCTGGGGGACAGGGGACACAGATACGCAGTATTTT
size: -; D: -; V: TRBV11-2; J: TRBJ1-5; CDR3: CASSREGAAQPQHF; DNA: TGTGCCAGCAGCAGAGAGGGAGCGGCTCAGCCCCAGCATTTT
size: few; D: -; V: TRBV2; J: TRBJ2-7; CDR3: CASSDGPWEKYF; DNA: TGTGCCAGCAGTGATGGACCCTGGGAGAAGTACTTC
size: -; D: TRBD1; V: TRBV11-2; J: TRBJ2-4; CDR3: CASEDRLAKNIQYF; DNA: TGTGCCTCTGAGGACAGGCTAGCCAAAAACATTCAGTACTTC
size: -; D: -; V: TRBV6-1; J: TRBJ1-3; CDR3: CATRDFYSGNTIYF; DNA: TGTGCCACACGGGACTTCTACTCTGGAAACACCATATATTTT
size: few; D: -; V: TRBV29-1; J: TRBJ1-1; CDR3: CSVAGTLNTEAFF; DNA: TGCAGCGTTGCCGGGACACTGAACACTGAAGCTTTCTTT
size: -; D: TRBD1; V: TRBV19; J: TRBJ2-7; CDR3: CATRQGDYEQYF; DNA: TGTGCAACACGACAGGGGGACTACGAGCAGTACTTC
size: -; D: -; V: TRBV30; J: TRBJ2-7; CDR3: CAWKGQGVAGEHEQYF; DNA: TGTGCCTGGAAGGGACAGGGTGTAGCGGGAGAACACGAGCAGTACTTC
size: -; D: -; V: TRBV6-2/TRBV6-3; J: TRBJ1-1; CDR3: CASSPDKTRMNTEAFF; DNA: TGTGCCAGCAGCCCCGACAAAACCAGAATGAACACTGAAGCTTTCTTT
size: few; D: -; V: TRBV15; J: TRBJ1-5; CDR3: CATSSSQGGQPQHF; DNA: TGTGCCACCAGCAGTTCTCAGGGAGGTCAGCCCCAGCATTTT
size: many; D: TRBD2; V: TRBV2; J: TRBJ2-1; CDR3: CASSYDRPTGTSPHNEQFF; DNA: TGTGCCAGCAGCTACGACAGACCAACCGGGACTAGCCCACACAATGAGCAGTTCTTC
size: -; D: TRBD1; V: TRBV27; J: TRBJ1-6; CDR3: CASSPGTDLSPLHF; DNA: TGTGCCAGCAGTCCCGGGACAGATCTGTCACCCCTCCACTTT
size: -; D: -; V: TRBV30; J: TRBJ2-6; CDR3: CAWTGTQAGANVLTF; DNA: TGTGCCTGGACCGGAACCCAGGCTGGGGCCAACGTCCTGACTTTC
size: -; D: -; V: TRBV3-1; J: TRBJ1-1; CDR3: CASGRQAVNTEAFF; DNA: TGTGCCAGCGGACGACAGGCGGTGAACACTGAAGCTTTCTTT
size: -; D: TRBD1; V: TRBV7-2; J: TRBJ1-2; CDR3: CASSLTSDRVSGYTF; DNA: TGTGCCAGCAGTCTAACCTCGGACAGGGTGAGCGGCTACACCTTC
size: few; D: -; V: TRBV5-5; J: TRBJ1-4; CDR3: CASSLTGDINEKLFF; DNA: TGTGCCAGCAGTCTAACAGGAGACATTAATGAAAAACTGTTTTTT
size: -; D: -; V: TRBV28; J: TRBJ2-7; CDR3: CASSLGDPGGISDEQYF; DNA: TGTGCCAGCAGTTTGGGGGACCCCGGCGGGATAAGTGACGAGCAGTACTTC
size: many; D: TRBD2; V: TRBV5-1; J: TRBJ2-1; CDR3: CASSSTSGAYNEQFF; DNA: TGTGCCAGCAGCTCCACTAGCGGGGCCTACAATGAGCAGTTCTTC
size: few; D: -; V: TRBV28; J: TRBJ2-2; CDR3: CASIRGRTGELFF; DNA: TGTGCCAGCATAAGGGGTCGAACCGGGGAGCTGTTTTTT
size: few; D: TRBD1; V: TRBV6-2/TRBV6-3; J: TRBJ2-7; CDR3: CASSYSSDRGLYEQYF; DNA: TGTGCCAGCAGTTACTCCTCTGACAGGGGGCTGTACGAGCAGTACTTC
size: few; D: -; V: TRBV4-3; J: TRBJ2-2; CDR3: CASSQDGVGGGGELFF; DNA: TGCGCCAGCAGCCAAGATGGCGTTGGGGGCGGCGGGGAGCTGTTTTTT
size: -; D: TRBD2; V: TRBV6-2/TRBV6-3; J: TRBJ2-1; CDR3: CASSRLGLAGGSSYNEQFF; DNA: TGTGCCAGCAGCCGCCTGGGACTAGCGGGAGGGAGCTCCTACAATGAGCAGTTCTTC
size: -; D: TRBD1; V: TRBV10-3; J: TRBJ1-1; CDR3: CDISRQGKNTEAFF; DNA: TGTGACATCAGTCGACAGGGGAAGAACACTGAAGCTTTCTTT
size: -; D: TRBD2; V: TRBV6-2/TRBV6-3; J: TRBJ2-1; CDR3: CASTGTSRFF; DNA: TGTGCCAGCACGGGGACTAGTCGGTTCTTC
size: -; D: TRBD2; V: TRBV29-1; J: TRBJ2-2; CDR3: CSALGERGKTGELFF; DNA: TGCAGCGCGTTAGGGGAGCGGGGGAAGACCGGGGAGCTGTTTTTT
size: -; D: TRBD2; V: TRBV5-1; J: TRBJ2-5; CDR3: CASSPLLAGPYQETQYF; DNA: TGCGCCAGCAGCCCCTTACTAGCGGGACCGTACCAAGAGACCCAGTACTTC
size: -; D: -; V: TRBV29-1; J: TRBJ1-2; CDR3: CSVLVRPYGYTF; DNA: TGCAGCGTCCTCGTAAGGCCCTATGGCTACACCTTC
size: -; D: TRBD1; V: TRBV6-5; J: TRBJ2-4; CDR3: CASSYERGPQNIQYF; DNA: TGTGCCAGCAGTTACGAAAGGGGGCCTCAAAACATTCAGTACTTC
size: -; D: -; V: TRBV3-1; J: TRBJ2-7; CDR3: CASSPQGRYEQYF; DNA: TGTGCCAGCAGCCCCCAGGGCCGCTACGAGCAGTACTTC